What follows are 27 T cell receptor beta chains derived from one specimen sequenced in a study of blood T cell repertoires in COVID-19. Using immunoSEQ multiplex PCR, the repertoire was profiled, and TCRdb retains in-frame clones only, with some absent. The data contain some 170,000 clones, over 75% of them seen just once; the ten biggest clones take up less than 1.5%. The sample was PBMCs or T cells enriched from blood (not recorded which). The receptors originated from a human donor with acute COVID-19. The donor label of this sample is uncertain.

The chain links TRBV5-4 to TRBJ1-1; 7 nucleotides match TRBD1. Germline assignment: CDR1 SGHNT and CDR2 YYREEE (reference sequence). Trimming cost V 3 bases and J 4 bases; bases outside gene matches: 6. The CDR3 covers 14 residues. The CDR3 nucleotides read TGTGCCAGCAGCTCCTCAGGGGGAGGCACTGAAGCTTTCTTT. This encodes CASSSSGGGTEAFF.

This clone showed up just a few times. The chain joins TRBV2 to TRBJ1-1, with TRBD1 as a possible D gene (5 bases). V lost 6 bases, J lost 4 bases, and 9 bases lay in between. Germline CDR1 reads SNHLY; CDR2 reads FYNNEI. CDR3 length: 12 residues. The CDR3 region has the DNA TGTGCCAGCAGCAGGGAAGGCACTGAAGCTTTCTTT. Translation: CASSREGTEAFF.

V is TRBV2 and J is TRBJ2-5; D gene ambiguous. Germline CDR1 is SNHLY and CDR2 is FYNNEI. The CDR3 consists of 12 residues. V lost 5 bases and J lost 5, with 9 bases in between. CDR3 residues: CASSPTPETQYF. CDR3 nucleotides: TGTGCCAGCAGTCCGACACCCGAGACCCAGTACTTC.

This chain links TRBV4-2 with TRBJ2-1, with TRBD2 matching over 7 bases. CDR1 is LGHNA and CDR2 is YNFKEQ in the germline V gene. V shed 0 bases, J shed 10 bases, and the junction held 3 bases outside the gene matches. This CDR3 comprises 13 residues. CDR3 DNA sequence: TGTGCCAGCAGCCAAGAGGCTAGCGGCGAGCAGTTCTTC. Translating it yields CASSQEASGEQFF.

V usage is TRBV3-1 (or the pseudogene TRBV3-2) and J usage is TRBJ1-1; D call uncertain. Trimming took 4 bases from V and 1 from J, leaving 10 bases between them. Germline V gives CDR1 LGHDT, CDR2 YNNKEL (reference sequence). The CDR3 covers 14 residues. The CDR3 reads CASSLQSGNTEAFF. The CDR3 coding sequence is TGTGCCAGCAGCCTCCAATCGGGGAACACTGAAGCTTTCTTT.

V usage is TRBV21-1 and J usage is TRBJ2-2; TRBD1 is taken as the D call from the table, unchecked against the DNA. TRBV21-1 is a recognized pseudogene. The CDR3 spans 17 residues. CDR3 coding DNA: TGTGCCAGCAGCGCCGTGGGGGGACAGGGACACACCGGGGAGCTGTTTTTT. It is translated as CASSAVGGQGHTGELFF.

The chain has TRBV6-4 and TRBJ1-1; no firm D call. V lost 6 bases, J lost 2 bases, and 10 bases lay in between. The CDR3 runs 13 residues. Germline loops: CDR1 MRHNA, CDR2 SNTAGT. For the CDR3, the DNA is TGTGCCAGCAGGACCACAGTAAACACTGAAGCTTTCTTT. Amino acids: CASRTTVNTEAFF.

The rearrangement links TRBV29-1 to TRBJ2-5; 7 bases map to TRBD1. J lost 5 bases, V lost 6 bases, and 12 bases had no gene match. The CDR3 length is 14 residues. Germline loops: CDR1 SQVTM, CDR2 ANQGSEA. This chain's CDR3 is CSVAHRQGGETQYF. CDR3 coding DNA: TGCAGCGTCGCCCACCGACAGGGTGGGGAGACCCAGTACTTC.

This rearrangement joins TRBV6-1 to TRBJ2-7; 7 nucleotides align to TRBD1. CDR3 size: 17 residues. Germline-derived CDR1 and CDR2 are MNHNS and SASEGT. With 4 bases clipped from V and 0 bases from J, the junction kept 12 bases outside the gene matches. Written as DNA, the CDR3 is TGTGCCAGCAGTGGGTACGATGGACAGGTATACTCCTACGAGCAGTACTTC. It yields the protein CASSGYDGQVYSYEQYF.

The V gene is TRBV10-3, the J gene TRBJ2-3; 7 bases map to TRBD1. The CDR3 has 14 residues. Trimming removed 10 bases from V and 6 bases from J; junction bases left unmatched: 13. The germline V gene has CDR1 ENHRY and CDR2 SYGVKD. CDR3 DNA sequence: TGTGCCACCGGGGACAGCAACTTCGGTGATACGCAGTATTTT. Its translation is CATGDSNFGDTQYF.

V is TRBV4-3 and J is TRBJ2-1, with D tentatively TRBD2 (5 bases). Trimming pared 3 bases from V and 8 bases from J, leaving 11 bases between. Germline V gene sequence: CDR1 LGHNA, CDR2 YSLEER. The CDR3 contains 13 residues. The CDR3 bases are TGCGCCAGCAGCCAGGCCCCGGAGGATGAGCAGTTCTTC. It specifies CASSQAPEDEQFF.

This rearrangement joins TRBV2 to TRBJ2-3; 12 bases map to TRBD1. The CDR3 has 16 amino acids. With V trimmed by 6 bases and J by 4 bases, 8 bases remained unmatched. From germline, CDR1 is SNHLY and CDR2 FYNNEI. The CDR3 sequence is CASSRKGQGASDTQYF. The CDR3 DNA sequence: TGTGCCAGCAGCCGAAAGGGACAGGGGGCCTCAGATACGCAGTATTTT.

The V call is TRBV3-1 (or the pseudogene TRBV3-2), the J call TRBJ2-5, with D uncertain. The CDR3 spans 15 residues. CDR1 LGHDT and CDR2 YNNKEL come from the germline V gene (reference sequence). The V gene lost 1 base and the J gene lost 4 bases, with 13 bases spanning the gap. The CDR3 sequence: CASSQGRGVGETQYF. As DNA, the CDR3 is TGTGCCAGCAGCCAAGGGAGAGGCGTGGGAGAGACCCAGTACTTC.

This chain joins TRBV2 and TRBJ1-1; TRBD1 might be the D (5 bases). V lost 7 bases and J 6 bases, leaving 12 bases between the germline ends. The germline V gene has CDR1 SNHLY and CDR2 FYNNEI. The CDR3 covers 12 residues. The CDR3 is CASTGGLAEAFF. CDR3 DNA sequence: TGTGCCAGCACTGGGGGGTTGGCTGAAGCTTTCTTT.

Turning to this clone: Distinct nucleotide sequences in the sample also encode this CDR3. The chain links TRBV9 to TRBJ1-1; TRBD1 matches 7 bases. V lost 2 bases to trimming and J lost 3 bases; unmatched junction nucleotides: 4. Germline values: CDR1 SGDLS, CDR2 YYNGEE. This CDR3 has 14 amino acids. CDR3 sequence (DNA): TGTGCCAGCAGCGTTTTAACAGGGGACACTGAAGCTTTCTTT. Protein product: CASSVLTGDTEAFF.

V gene TRBV14 combines with J gene TRBJ1-3; 8 nucleotides agree with TRBD1. The CDR3 contains 17 residues. Germline V gene data show CDR1 as SGHDN and CDR2 as FVKESK. V lost 1 base and J lost 1; bases outside the gene matches: 6. The CDR3 DNA follows: TGTGCCAGCAGCCAAGCTCGACAGGGGAGATCTGGAAACACCATATATTTT. It codes for CASSQARQGRSGNTIYF.

The chain recombines TRBV7-2 with TRBJ1-5, with 7 bases matching TRBD1. This CDR3 has 17 amino acids. The germline V gene encodes CDR1 SGHTA and CDR2 FQGNSA. J was trimmed by 3 bases and V by 1 base; bases with no gene match: 9. Written as DNA, the CDR3 is TGTGCCAGCAGCTTAGGGGGAGACAGGGTCGACAATCAGCCCCAGCATTTT. Translating it yields CASSLGGDRVDNQPQHF.

The chain links TRBV5-8 to TRBJ1-6; 8 bases agree with TRBD1. Germline values: CDR1 SGHTS, CDR2 YDEGEE. The length of the CDR3 is 17 residues. The J segment lost 0 bases and the V segment lost 2 bases, leaving 4 bases of the junction unmatched. The CDR3 DNA follows: TGTGCCAGCAGCTTCAACAGGGGGAGCTCCTATAATTCACCCCTCCACTTT. It yields the protein CASSFNRGSSYNSPLHF.

V usage is TRBV5-4 and J usage is TRBJ2-2; TRBD2 agrees at 10 bases. The CDR3 is 15 residues long. CDR1 is SGHNT and CDR2 is YYREEE in the germline V gene (reference sequence). J was trimmed by 6 bases and V by 0 bases; bases with no gene match: 2. The DNA of the CDR3 is TGTGCCAGCAGCTTGGACCTAGCGGGGGCCGGGGAGCTGTTTTTT. Its protein is CASSLDLAGAGELFF.

This chain joins TRBV7-2 and TRBJ2-7, with D perhaps matching TRBD1 (5 bases). The germline gives CDR1 SGHTA, CDR2 FQGNSA. V lost 2 bases and J lost 7, with 12 bases in between. CDR3 length: 13 amino acids. This CDR3 reads CASSLSPGREQYF. CDR3 nucleotides: TGTGCCAGCAGCTTATCGCCAGGGCGGGAGCAGTACTTC.

For this clone: The same CDR3 can be traced to other DNA sequences in this sample. The chain carries TRBV19 and TRBJ2-1; tentatively, D is TRBD1 (6 bases). The germline V and J ends were trimmed by 1 base and 0 bases, with 10 bases remaining between them. This CDR3 is built from 16 residues. The V gene's germline CDR1 is LNHDA and CDR2 SQIVND (reference sequence). The CDR3, as DNA: TGTGCCAGTAGTATAGGCGGACAGAGCTCCTACAATGAGCAGTTCTTC. Amino acids: CASSIGGQSSYNEQFF.

This clone has a handful of counts. The chain is built from TRBV24-1 and TRBJ2-5, with 7 bases fitting TRBD1. This CDR3 region has 13 residues. Trimming took 5 bases from V and 7 from J; bases not matched to a gene: 6. Germline V gene sequence: CDR1 KGHDR, CDR2 SFDVKD. CDR3 sequence: CATSGQQGWTQYF. In DNA, the CDR3 is TGTGCCACCAGTGGCCAACAGGGGTGGACCCAGTACTTC.

The chain employs TRBV6-5 and TRBJ1-2; D ambiguous. The germline V and J ends were trimmed by 7 bases and 8 bases, with 17 bases remaining between them. Germline assignment: CDR1 MNHEY and CDR2 SVGAGI. The CDR3 has 13 amino acids. CDR3 coding DNA: TGTGCCAGCACCTTAGACCGTCTGGAGGGCTACACCTTC. Encoded protein: CASTLDRLEGYTF.

The gene calls are TRBV19 and TRBJ2-1, with 7 bases fitting TRBD1. The V gene's germline CDR1 is LNHDA and CDR2 SQIVND (reference sequence). The CDR3 runs to 17 residues. V lost 4 bases, J lost 0 bases, and 9 bases stayed unmatched. CDR3: CASSTSSGTASYNEQFF. The CDR3 DNA sequence: TGTGCCAGTAGTACGTCATCCGGGACAGCCTCCTACAATGAGCAGTTCTTC.

This chain connects TRBV30 to TRBJ1-3; unclear D gene. CDR3 length equals 17 residues. Trimming removed 1 base from V and 0 bases from J, with 16 bases in between. Germline values: CDR1 GTSNPN, CDR2 SVGIG (reference sequence). The CDR3 here is CAWSARVSGLSGNTIYF. CDR3 nucleotides: TGTGCCTGGAGTGCAAGAGTTAGCGGACTCTCTGGAAACACCATATATTTT.

This chain uses TRBV30 with TRBJ1-5; D is unresolved. The length of the CDR3 is 13 residues. V was trimmed by 5 bases and J by 0 bases, leaving 8 bases between them. The germline V gene encodes CDR1 GTSNPN and CDR2 SVGIG (reference sequence). The CDR3 here is CAWAPDSNQPQHF. CDR3 sequence (DNA): TGTGCCTGGGCCCCAGATAGCAATCAGCCCCAGCATTTT.

V is TRBV5-1 and J is TRBJ2-3, with D possibly TRBD1 on 6 matching bases. This CDR3 region has 15 residues. V shed 4 bases and J shed 2 bases, with 14 bases lying between them. Germline loops: CDR1 SGHRS, CDR2 YFSETQ. CDR3 region: CASSPGRGNTDTQYF. The CDR3 region has the DNA TGCGCCAGCAGCCCCGGAAGGGGGAACACAGATACGCAGTATTTT.